This T cell receptor beta chain was documented in a study of CDR3 diversity in severe acne. TCRdb reprocessed the PCR reads via MiXCR and lists one record per CDR3 protein. Of more than 70,000 distinct CDR3 sequences in the sample, 45% to 50% are singletons; the top ten hold over 9.5%. CDR3 length equals 16 residues. Unmatched junction bases numbered 7, after V lost 1 base and J lost 4 bases. CDR1 and CDR2 (germline): SGHTA, FQGNSA. This receptor was identified in a male donor in good health, serving as a control. The chain joins TRBV7-2 to TRBJ2-3; TRBD1 matches 8 bases. Sample: blood. The CDR3 here is CASSLDYRGMADTQYF. Written as DNA, the CDR3 is TGTGCCAGCAGCTTAGACTACAGGGGGATGGCAGATACGCAGTATTTT.